The clone carrying this TCR beta chain was seen a handful of times. The antigen remains undetermined. With V trimmed by 2 bases and J by 4 bases, 8 bases remained unmatched. The CDR3 contains 16 residues. The germline gives CDR1 GTSNPN, CDR2 SVGIG (reference sequence). Isolated per sample were at least 6 million PBMCs. The data stem from a study of blood T cells in healthy people across ages. On the study more broadly: About one barcoded beta molecule per two T cells came from capture by template switching.

Study-wide results and limits: Estimated diversity, derived from one million T cells, was regarded as an underestimate.

Primed by a sample-barcoded 5' primer and a J-beta primer mix, a second PCR proceeded for roughly 6 to 12 cycles. Every cDNA molecule bore a tag from a template-switch adaptor containing 12 random nucleotides. One entry per CDR3 protein, called by TCRdb with MiXCR from the 5' RACE reads. The table shows about 1.5 million distinct CDR3 sequences, with approximately 43% occurring only once. The clonotype originates from a woman aged 18-29 years in good health. The sequenced material came from blood. The chain carries TRBV30 and TRBJ2-1; TRBD2 matches 10 bases. The CDR3 loop reads CAWSRGGLAMYNEQFF. Here the CDR3 DNA reads TGTGCCTGGAGTCGGGGGGGACTAGCGATGTACAATGAGCAGTTCTTC.